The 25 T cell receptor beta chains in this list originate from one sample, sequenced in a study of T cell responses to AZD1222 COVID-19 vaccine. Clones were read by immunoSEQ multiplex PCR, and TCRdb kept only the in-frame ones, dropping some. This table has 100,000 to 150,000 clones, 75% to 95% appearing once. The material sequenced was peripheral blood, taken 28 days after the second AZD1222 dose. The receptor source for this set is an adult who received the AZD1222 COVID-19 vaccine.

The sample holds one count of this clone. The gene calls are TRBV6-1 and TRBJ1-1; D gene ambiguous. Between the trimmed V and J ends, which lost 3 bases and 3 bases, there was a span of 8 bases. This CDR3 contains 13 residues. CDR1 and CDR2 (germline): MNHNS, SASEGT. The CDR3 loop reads CASSETRYTEAFF. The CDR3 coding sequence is TGTGCCAGCAGTGAGACGAGGTACACTGAAGCTTTCTTT.

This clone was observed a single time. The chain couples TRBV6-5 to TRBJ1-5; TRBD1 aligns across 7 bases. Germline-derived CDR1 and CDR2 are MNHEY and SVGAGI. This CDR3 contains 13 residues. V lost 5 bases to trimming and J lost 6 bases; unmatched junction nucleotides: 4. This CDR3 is CASSKTGFQPQHF. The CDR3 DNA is TGTGCCAGCAGTAAGACAGGGTTTCAGCCCCAGCATTTT.

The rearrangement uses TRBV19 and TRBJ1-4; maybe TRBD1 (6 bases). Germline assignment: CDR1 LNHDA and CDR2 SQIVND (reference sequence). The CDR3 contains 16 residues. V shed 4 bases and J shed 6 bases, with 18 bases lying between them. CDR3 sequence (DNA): TGTGCCAGTAGTAACCCAGCCGGGCAGGGGTATGAAAAACTGTTTTTT. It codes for CASSNPAGQGYEKLFF.

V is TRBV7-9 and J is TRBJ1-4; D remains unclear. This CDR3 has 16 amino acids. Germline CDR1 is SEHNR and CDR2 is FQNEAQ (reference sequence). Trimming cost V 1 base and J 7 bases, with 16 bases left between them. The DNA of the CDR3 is TGTGCCAGCAGCTTAGGTCCTCCGTTTCCTAGTGAAAAACTGTTTTTT. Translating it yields CASSLGPPFPSEKLFF.

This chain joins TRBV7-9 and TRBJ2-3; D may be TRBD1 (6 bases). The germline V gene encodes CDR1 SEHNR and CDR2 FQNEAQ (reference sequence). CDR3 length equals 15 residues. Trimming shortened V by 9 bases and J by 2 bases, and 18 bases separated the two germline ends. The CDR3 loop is CASRRAGALTDTQYF. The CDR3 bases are TGTGCCAGTCGGCGGGCAGGGGCCCTCACAGATACGCAGTATTTT. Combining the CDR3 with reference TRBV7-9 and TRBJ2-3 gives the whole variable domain DTGVSQNPRHKITKRGQNVTFRCDPISEHNRLYWYRQTLGQGPEFLTYFQNEAQLEKSRLLSDRFSAERPKGSFSTLEIQRTEQGDSAMYLCASRRAGALTDTQYFGPGTRLTVL.

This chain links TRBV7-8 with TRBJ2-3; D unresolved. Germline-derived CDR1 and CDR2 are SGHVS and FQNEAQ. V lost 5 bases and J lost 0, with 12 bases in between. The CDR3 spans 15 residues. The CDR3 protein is CASSPPRVSTDTQYF. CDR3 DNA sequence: TGTGCCAGCAGCCCTCCAAGGGTGAGCACAGATACGCAGTATTTT. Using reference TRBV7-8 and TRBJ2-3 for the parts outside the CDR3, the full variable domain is GAGVSQSPRYKVAKRGQDVALRCDPISGHVSLFWYQQALGQGPEFLTYFQNEAQLDKSGLPSDRFFAERPEGSVSTLKIQRTQQEDSAVYLCASSPPRVSTDTQYFGPGTRLTVL.

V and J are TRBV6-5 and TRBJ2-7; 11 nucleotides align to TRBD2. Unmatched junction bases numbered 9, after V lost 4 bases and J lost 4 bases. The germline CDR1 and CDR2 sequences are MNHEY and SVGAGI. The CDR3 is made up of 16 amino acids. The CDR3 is CASSFSGGAFVYEQYF. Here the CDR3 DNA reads TGTGCCAGCAGTTTTAGCGGGGGGGCGTTTGTTTACGAGCAGTACTTC.

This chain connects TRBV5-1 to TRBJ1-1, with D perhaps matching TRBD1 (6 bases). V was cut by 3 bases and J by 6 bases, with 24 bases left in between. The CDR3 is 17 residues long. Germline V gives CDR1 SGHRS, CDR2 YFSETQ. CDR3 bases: TGCGCCAGCAGCTCCTCTCTTCAGGGGTTCAGTGCTGCTGAAGCTTTCTTT. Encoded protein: CASSSSLQGFSAAEAFF.

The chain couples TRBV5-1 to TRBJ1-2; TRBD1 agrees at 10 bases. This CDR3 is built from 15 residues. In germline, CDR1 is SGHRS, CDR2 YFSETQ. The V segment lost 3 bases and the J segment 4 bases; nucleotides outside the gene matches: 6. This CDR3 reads CASSSGQGGTYGYTF. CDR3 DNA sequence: TGCGCCAGCAGCTCCGGACAGGGGGGGACCTATGGCTACACCTTC.

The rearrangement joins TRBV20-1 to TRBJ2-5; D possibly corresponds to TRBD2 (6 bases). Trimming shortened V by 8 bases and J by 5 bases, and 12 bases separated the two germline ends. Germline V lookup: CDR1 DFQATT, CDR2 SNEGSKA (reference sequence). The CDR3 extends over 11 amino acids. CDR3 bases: TGCAGTTCTCTAGCGTGGGAGACCCAGTACTTC. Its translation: CSSLAWETQYF.

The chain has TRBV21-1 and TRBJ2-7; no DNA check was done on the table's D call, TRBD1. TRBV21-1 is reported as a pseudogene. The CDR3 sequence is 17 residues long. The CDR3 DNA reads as TGTGCCAGCAGCATATTTGTAATTGGACAGGGCTCCTACGAGCAGTACGTC. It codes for CASSIFVIGQGSYEQYV.

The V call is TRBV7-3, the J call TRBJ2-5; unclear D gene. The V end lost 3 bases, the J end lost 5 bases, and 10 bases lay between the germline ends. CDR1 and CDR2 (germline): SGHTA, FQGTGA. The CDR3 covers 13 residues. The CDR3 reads CASSFVVQETQYF. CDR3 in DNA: TGTGCCAGCAGCTTTGTGGTTCAGGAGACCCAGTACTTC. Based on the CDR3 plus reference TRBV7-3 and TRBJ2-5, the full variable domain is GAGVSQTPSNKVTEKGKYVELRCDPISGHTALYWYRQSLGQGPEFLIYFQGTGAADDSGLPNDRFFAVRPEGSVSTLKIQRTERGDSAVYLCASSFVVQETQYFGPGTRLLVL.

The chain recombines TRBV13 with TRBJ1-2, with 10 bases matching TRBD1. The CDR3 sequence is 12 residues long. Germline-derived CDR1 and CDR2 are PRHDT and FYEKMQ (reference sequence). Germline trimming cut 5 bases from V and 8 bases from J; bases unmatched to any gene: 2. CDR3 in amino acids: CASSGQGGGYTF. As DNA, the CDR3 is TGTGCCAGCAGCGGACAGGGGGGCGGCTACACCTTC.

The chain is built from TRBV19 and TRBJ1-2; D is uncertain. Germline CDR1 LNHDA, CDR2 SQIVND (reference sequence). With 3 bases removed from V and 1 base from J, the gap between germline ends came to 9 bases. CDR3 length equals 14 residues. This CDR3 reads CASSMTHSNYGYTF. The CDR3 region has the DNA TGTGCCAGTAGTATGACACACAGTAACTATGGCTACACCTTC.

CDR3 in amino acids: CASSVLDSFLNTEAFF. The CDR3, as DNA: TGTGCCAGCAGCGTTCTGGACAGCTTCCTGAACACTGAAGCTTTCTTT. The chain has TRBV9 and TRBJ1-1, with D possibly matching TRBD1 (6 bases). V dropped 2 bases and J dropped 0 bases, with 14 bases sitting between them. This CDR3 region has 16 residues. The germline CDR1 and CDR2 sequences are SGDLS and YYNGEE.

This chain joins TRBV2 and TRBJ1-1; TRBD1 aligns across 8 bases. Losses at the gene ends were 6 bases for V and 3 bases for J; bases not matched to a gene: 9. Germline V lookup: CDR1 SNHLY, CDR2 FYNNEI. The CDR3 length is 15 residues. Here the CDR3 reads CASRELDRAYTEAFF. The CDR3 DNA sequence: TGTGCCAGCAGGGAACTGGACAGGGCTTACACTGAAGCTTTCTTT. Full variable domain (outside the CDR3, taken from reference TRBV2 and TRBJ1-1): EPEVTQTPSHQVTQMGQEVILRCVPISNHLYFYWYRQILGQKVEFLVSFYNNEISEKSEIFDDQFSVERPDGSNFTLKIRSTKLEDSAMYFCASRELDRAYTEAFFGQGTRLTVV.

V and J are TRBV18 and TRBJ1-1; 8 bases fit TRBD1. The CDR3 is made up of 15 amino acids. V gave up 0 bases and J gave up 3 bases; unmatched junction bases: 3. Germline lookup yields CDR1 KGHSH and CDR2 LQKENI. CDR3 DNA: TGTGCCAGCTCACCACCGGCAGGGGGCTACACTGAAGCTTTCTTT. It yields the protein CASSPPAGGYTEAFF.

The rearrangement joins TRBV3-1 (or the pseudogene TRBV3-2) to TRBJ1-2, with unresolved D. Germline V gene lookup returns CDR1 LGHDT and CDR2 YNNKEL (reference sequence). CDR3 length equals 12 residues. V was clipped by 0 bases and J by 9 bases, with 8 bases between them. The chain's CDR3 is CASSQEARSYTF. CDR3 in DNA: TGTGCCAGCAGCCAAGAGGCACGGAGCTACACCTTC.

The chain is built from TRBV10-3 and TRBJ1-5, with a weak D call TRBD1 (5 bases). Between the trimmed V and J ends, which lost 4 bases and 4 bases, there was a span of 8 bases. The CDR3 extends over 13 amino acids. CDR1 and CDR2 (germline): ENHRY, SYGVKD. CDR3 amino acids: CAISVGRNQPQHF. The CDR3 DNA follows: TGTGCCATCAGTGTGGGGCGGAATCAGCCCCAGCATTTT.

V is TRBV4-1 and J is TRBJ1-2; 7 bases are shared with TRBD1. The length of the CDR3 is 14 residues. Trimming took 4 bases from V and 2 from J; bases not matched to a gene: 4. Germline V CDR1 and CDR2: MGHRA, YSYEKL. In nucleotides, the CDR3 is TGCGCCAGCAGCCCTCAGGGGGGGAACTATGGCTACACCTTC. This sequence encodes CASSPQGGNYGYTF.

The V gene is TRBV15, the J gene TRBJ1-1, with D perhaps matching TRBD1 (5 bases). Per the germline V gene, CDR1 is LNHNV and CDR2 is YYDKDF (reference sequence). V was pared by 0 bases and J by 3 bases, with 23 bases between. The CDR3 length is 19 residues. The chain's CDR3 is CATSREVAGTTLWDTEAFF. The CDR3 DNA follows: TGTGCCACCAGCAGAGAGGTAGCAGGGACGACCTTGTGGGACACTGAAGCTTTCTTT.

Here the CDR3 reads CASSNGQGIIYGYTF. CDR3 bases: TGTGCCAGCAGCAACGGACAGGGTATTATCTATGGCTACACCTTC. The chain has TRBV21-1 and TRBJ1-2; the D call in the table, TRBD1, was not verified against the DNA. TRBV21-1 is a pseudogene locus. This CDR3 spans 15 amino acids.

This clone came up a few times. CDR3 DNA sequence: TGTGCCAGCAGCTCCTTAGCAGGTGCCCCAGATACGCAGTATTTT. It specifies CASSSLAGAPDTQYF. This rearrangement joins TRBV11-2 to TRBJ2-3; D remains ambiguous. The V end lost 4 bases, the J end lost 4 bases, and 15 bases lay between the germline ends. The V gene's germline CDR1 is SGHAT and CDR2 FQNNGV. This CDR3 has 15 amino acids.

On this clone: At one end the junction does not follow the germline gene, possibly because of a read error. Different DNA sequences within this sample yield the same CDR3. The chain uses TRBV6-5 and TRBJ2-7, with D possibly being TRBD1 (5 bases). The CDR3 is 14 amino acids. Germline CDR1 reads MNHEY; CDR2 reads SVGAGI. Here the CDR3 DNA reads TGTGCTAGCAGTTCCGACAGTTACTCCTACGAGCAGTACTTC. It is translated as CASSSDSYSYEQYF.

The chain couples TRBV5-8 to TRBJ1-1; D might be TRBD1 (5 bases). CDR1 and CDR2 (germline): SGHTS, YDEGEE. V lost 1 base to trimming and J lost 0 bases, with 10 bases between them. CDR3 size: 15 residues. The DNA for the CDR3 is TGTGCCAGCAGCTTGTGGCAGGGAATGAACACTGAAGCTTTCTTT. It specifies CASSLWQGMNTEAFF.